This T cell receptor (beta chain) was retrieved from a study of T cell responses to AZD1222 COVID-19 vaccine. The CDR3 spans 13 residues. Germline values: CDR1 MNHEY, CDR2 SVGAGI. V was shortened by 10 bases and J by 3 bases, with 16 bases between the two germline ends. This clone was found once. Here immunoSEQ multiplex PCR was the method, and the copy in TCRdb shows in-frame clones only, minus some. Of 90,000 to 150,000 clones in the sample, 70% to 90% were seen once. J is TRBJ2-7 and V is TRBV6-5; D is uncertain. The material was peripheral blood, obtained on day 0 of AZD1222 vaccination. This sequence was found in an adult in good health. Written as DNA, the CDR3 is TGTGCCACTCATAACTTGGAGCGCTACGAGCAGTACTTC. It codes for CATHNLERYEQYF.